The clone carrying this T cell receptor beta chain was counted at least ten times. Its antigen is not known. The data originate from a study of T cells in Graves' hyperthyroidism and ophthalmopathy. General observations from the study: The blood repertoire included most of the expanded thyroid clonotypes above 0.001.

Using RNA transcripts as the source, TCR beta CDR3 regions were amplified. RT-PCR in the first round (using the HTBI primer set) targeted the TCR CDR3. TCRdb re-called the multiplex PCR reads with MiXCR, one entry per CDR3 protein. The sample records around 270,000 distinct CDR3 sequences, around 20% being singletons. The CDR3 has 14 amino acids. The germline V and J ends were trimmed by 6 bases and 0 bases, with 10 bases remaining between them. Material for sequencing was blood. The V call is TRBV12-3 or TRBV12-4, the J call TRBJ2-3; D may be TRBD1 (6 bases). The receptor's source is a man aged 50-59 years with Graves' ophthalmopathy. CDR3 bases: TGTGCCAGCAGATCGGACAGAAGCACAGATACGCAGTATTTT. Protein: CASRSDRSTDTQYF.